Shown below are 9 T cell receptor beta chains from a single sample sequenced in a study of chemoradiotherapy in HPV16-positive cancers. Here immunoSEQ multiplex PCR was the method, and the copy in TCRdb shows in-frame clones only, minus some. Among under 8,000 clones listed, 71% were seen once. This sample comprised tumor tissue, obtained from a patient who underwent chemoradiotherapy. Every receptor here comes from a human donor with HPV-associated anogenital cancer.

This clone has only a few counts. The chain links TRBV6-4 to TRBJ1-2, with TRBD1 as a possible D gene (6 bases). From germline, CDR1 is MRHNA and CDR2 SNTAGT. This CDR3 is built from 16 residues. The V end was cut by 3 bases, the J end by 3 bases, with 17 bases between. The CDR3 nucleotides are TGTGCCAGCAGTGAAACTGGACAGCCGGGGGACTATGGCTACACCTTC. It translates to CASSETGQPGDYGYTF.

J is TRBJ1-1 and V is TRBV14; 9 bases line up with TRBD1. Trimming at V came to 1 base and at J to 9 bases, leaving 6 bases not matched to a gene. In germline, CDR1 is SGHDN, CDR2 FVKESK. This CDR3 has 14 amino acids. CDR3 sequence (DNA): TGTGCCAGCAGCCAAGGGGGAGGACAGGGGAAAGCTTTCTTT. As protein: CASSQGGGQGKAFF. Based on the CDR3 plus reference TRBV14 and TRBJ1-1, the full variable domain is EAGVTQFPSHSVIEKGQTVTLRCDPISGHDNLYWYRRVMGKEIKFLLHFVKESKQDESGMPNNRFLAERTGGTYSTLKVQPAELEDSGVYFCASSQGGGQGKAFFGQGTRLTVV.

V and J are TRBV7-2 and TRBJ2-4; D remains unclear. Trimming pared 1 base from V and 4 bases from J, leaving 8 bases between. This CDR3 region has 14 residues. Per germline, CDR1 SGHTA and CDR2 FQGNSA. CDR3 nucleotides: TGTGCCAGCAGCTTAGGGCCGGGTAAAAACATTCAGTACTTC. Translation: CASSLGPGKNIQYF.

The CDR3 loop reads CASSLTAAYEQYF. The DNA for the CDR3 is TGTGCCAGCAGCCTTACCGCGGCCTACGAGCAGTACTTC. The chain is built from TRBV7-2 and TRBJ2-7, with D hard to call. The V end lost 5 bases, the J end lost 2 bases, and 10 bases lay between the germline ends. CDR3 length equals 13 residues. CDR1 is SGHTA and CDR2 is FQGNSA in the germline V gene.

The chain combines TRBV11-2 with TRBJ1-2; D gene unclear. Germline CDR1 SGHAT, CDR2 FQNNGV. Trimming removed 0 bases from V and 4 bases from J, with 12 bases in between. This CDR3 region has 15 residues. For the CDR3, the DNA is TGTGCCAGCAGCTTAGATAACGAGGGTATCTATGGCTACACCTTC. Translation gives CASSLDNEGIYGYTF. The variable domain in full, completed from reference TRBV11-2 and TRBJ1-2, reads EAGVAQSPRYKIIEKRQSVAFWCNPISGHATLYWYQQILGQGPKLLIQFQNNGVVDDSQLPKDRFSAERLKGVDSTLKIQPAKLEDSAVYLCASSLDNEGIYGYTFGSGTRLTVV.

This chain joins TRBV7-6 and TRBJ2-7; D uncertain. CDR1 SGHVS and CDR2 FNYEAQ come from the germline V gene. CDR3 size: 12 residues. Trimming shortened V by 5 bases and J by 4 bases, and 9 bases separated the two germline ends. The CDR3 sequence: CASSTDRYEQYF. CDR3 in DNA: TGTGCCAGCAGCACAGATCGGTACGAGCAGTACTTC.

This clone came up a few times. The chain has TRBV12-5 and TRBJ2-1; D is perhaps TRBD2 (5 bases). The CDR3 extends over 15 amino acids. Germline lookup yields CDR1 LGHNT and CDR2 FRNRAP. V lost 1 base, J lost 1 base, and 8 bases lay in between. The CDR3 nucleotides are TGTGCTAGTGGTTTGGGGGCGGGTTCCTACAATGAGCAGTTCTTC. This translates into CASGLGAGSYNEQFF.

The rearrangement joins TRBV2 to TRBJ1-2; maybe TRBD1 (5 bases). This CDR3 contains 12 residues. V was trimmed by 3 bases and J by 5 bases, leaving 7 bases between them. Germline-derived CDR1 and CDR2 are SNHLY and FYNNEI. CDR3 sequence reads: CASSEDIYGYTF. CDR3 in DNA: TGTGCCAGCAGTGAGGACATTTATGGCTACACCTTC.

A word on this clone: The sample contains more than one DNA sequence encoding this CDR3. The chain uses TRBV28 and TRBJ1-5; D gene ambiguous. CDR3 size: 15 residues. Germline values: CDR1 MDHEN, CDR2 SYDVKM. With 2 bases removed from V and 2 bases from J, the gap between germline ends came to 10 bases. The CDR3 DNA reads as TGTGCCAGCAGTTTACCAGGATATGGCAATCAGCCCCAGCATTTT. As protein: CASSLPGYGNQPQHF.